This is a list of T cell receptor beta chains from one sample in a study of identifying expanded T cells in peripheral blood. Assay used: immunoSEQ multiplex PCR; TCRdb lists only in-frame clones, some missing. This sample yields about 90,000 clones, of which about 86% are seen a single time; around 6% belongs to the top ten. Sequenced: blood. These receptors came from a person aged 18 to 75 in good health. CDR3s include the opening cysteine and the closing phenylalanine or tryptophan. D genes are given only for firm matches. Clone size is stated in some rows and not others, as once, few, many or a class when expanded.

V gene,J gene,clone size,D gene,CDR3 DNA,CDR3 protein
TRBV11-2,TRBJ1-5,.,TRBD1,TGTGCCAGCAGCTGGGACAGGGGACAGCCCCAGCATTTT,CASSWDRGQPQHF
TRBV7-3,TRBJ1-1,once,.,TGTGCCAGCAGCTTAAATTCGGTTAAGGACACTGAAGCTTTCTTT,CASSLNSVKDTEAFF
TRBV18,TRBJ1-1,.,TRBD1,TGTGCCAGCTCTTCGGACAGGGTAGGAGCTTTCTTT,CASSSDRVGAFF
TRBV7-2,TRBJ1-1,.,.,TGTGCCAGCAGCCGCGGCGTTATTGGGCCCAACACTGAAGCTTTCTTT,CASSRGVIGPNTEAFF
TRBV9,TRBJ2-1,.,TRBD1,TGTGCCAGCAGCGTAGGAGGACAGGGGGCAAATGAGCAGTTCTTC,CASSVGGQGANEQFF
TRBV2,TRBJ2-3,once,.,TGTGCCAGCGCCCGGATGGATACGCAGTATTTT,CASARMDTQYF
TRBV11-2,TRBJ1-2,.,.,TGTGCCAGCAGCTTAGACCAGACAGCTTATGGCTACACCTTC,CASSLDQTAYGYTF
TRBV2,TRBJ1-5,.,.,TGTGCCAGCAGTTGGGACGGAGTTGAGGGAAATCAGCCCCAGCATTTT,CASSWDGVEGNQPQHF
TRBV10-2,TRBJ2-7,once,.,TGCGCCAGCAGTAGTGGACACCTCTCCTACGAGCAGTACTTC,CASSSGHLSYEQYF
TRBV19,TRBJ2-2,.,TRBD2,TGTGCCAGTGAGAGACTAGCCCTACGGTATTCCGGGGAGCTGTTTTTT,CASERLALRYSGELFF
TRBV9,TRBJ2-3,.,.,TGTGCCAGCAGCACGCTAGCGACGCAGTATTTT,CASSTLATQYF
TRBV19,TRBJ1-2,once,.,TGTGCCAGTAGTATCGGACGGACAAACTATGGCTACACCTTC,CASSIGRTNYGYTF
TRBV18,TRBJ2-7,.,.,TGTGCCAGCTCACCACCGGGACCCTACGAGCAGTACTTC,CASSPPGPYEQYF
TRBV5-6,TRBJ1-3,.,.,TGTGCCAGCAGCTTGACAGGGACGGTAGACACCATATATTTT,CASSLTGTVDTIYF
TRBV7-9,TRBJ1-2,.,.,TGTGCCAGCAGCTTAGGGACGGATTTCTATGGCTACACCTTC,CASSLGTDFYGYTF
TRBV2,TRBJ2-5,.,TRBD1,TGTGCCAGCACCAGCGACCGACAGGGGGTGACCCAGTACTTC,CASTSDRQGVTQYF
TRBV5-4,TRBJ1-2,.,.,TGTGCCAGCAGCTTGGGACACTCCTCCTATGGCTACACCTTC,CASSLGHSSYGYTF
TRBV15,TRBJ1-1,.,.,TGTGCCACAAGCAGCTGGGGCCAGCCGAAAGCTTTCTTT,CATSSWGQPKAFF
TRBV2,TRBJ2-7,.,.,TGTGCCAGCAGTGGACAGTCTTTTTCCTACGAGCAGTACTTC,CASSGQSFSYEQYF
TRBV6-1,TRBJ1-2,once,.,TGTGCCAGCAGTGAGCCGGGGAAAAGAGCCTATGGCTACACCTTC,CASSEPGKRAYGYTF
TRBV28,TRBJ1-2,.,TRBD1,TGTGCCAGCAGTCGGGACAGGCGAAACTATGGCTACACCTTC,CASSRDRRNYGYTF
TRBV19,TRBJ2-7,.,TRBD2,TGTGCCAGTAGCCCCGGGACTAGCGGGGGGAAGGGTGTCTACGAGCAGTACTTC,CASSPGTSGGKGVYEQYF
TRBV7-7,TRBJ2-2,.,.,TGTGCCAGCAGCTATCGAAGCACCGGGGAGCTGTTTTTT,CASSYRSTGELFF
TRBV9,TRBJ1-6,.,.,TGTGCCAGCAGCGTAGAAGGGGGTTCCTATAATTCACCCCTCCACTTT,CASSVEGGSYNSPLHF
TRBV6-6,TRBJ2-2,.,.,TGTGCCAGCAGTTACTCTCTGGGGCGTGACACCGGGGAGCTGTTTTTT,CASSYSLGRDTGELFF
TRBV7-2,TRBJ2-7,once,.,TGTGCCAGCAGCTTAGTAGGTTCAGGGGCCCCCTACGAGCAGTACTTC,CASSLVGSGAPYEQYF
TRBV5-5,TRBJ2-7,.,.,TGTGCCAGCAGCGAGGAGTTTAGAGGAACCTACGAGCAGTACTTC,CASSEEFRGTYEQYF
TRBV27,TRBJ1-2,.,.,TGTGCCAGCACAGCCACCTGGGGGCCGGGACCTCATGGCTACACCTTC,CASTATWGPGPHGYTF
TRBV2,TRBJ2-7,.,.,TGTGCCAGCAGTGAAGTGGACAGAGGAGCCTACGAGCAGTACTTC,CASSEVDRGAYEQYF
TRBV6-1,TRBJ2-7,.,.,TGTGCCAGCAGTGAAATAAACCAATCCTACGAGCAGTACTTC,CASSEINQSYEQYF
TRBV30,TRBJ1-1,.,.,TGTGCCTGGAGTGTAAGCCTAAGGCTAATGAACACTGAAGCTTTCTTT,CAWSVSLRLMNTEAFF